This TCR beta chain emerged from a study of long-term antiretroviral therapy in people with HIV. Regarding the study as a whole: Dating from 2004 to 2017, the blood was possibly obtained under older ART regimens.

In its sample, this clone was seen once. Its cognate antigen is unknown. Assay version v3.0 of immunoSEQ was used, and it was run at survey level. Per-sample targets for sequencing were roughly 40,000-50,000 T-cell genomes. Sequenced by immunoSEQ multiplex PCR; TCRdb stores in-frame clones only, minus some. Found here are more than 15,000 clones, 81% of them singletons; the top ten hold about 9.3%. Trimming stripped 7 bases from V and 3 bases from J, with 13 bases between. There are 13 residues in the CDR3. The germline gives CDR1 SEHNR, CDR2 FQNEAQ (reference sequence). The chain joins TRBV7-9 to TRBJ2-7, with a weak D call TRBD1 (6 bases). This specimen was unsorted PBMCs, taken 0.3 years before starting antiretroviral therapy. The receptor was derived from a man in his fifties or sixties with HIV. CDR3 coding DNA: TGTGCCAGCACCCGACAGGAGAACTACGAGCAGTACTTC. This gives the protein CASTRQENYEQYF.